This T cell receptor (beta chain) was obtained from a study of regulatory T cells in long-lasting Graves disease. Study summary: Antithyroid drugs had been taken under 3 months by newly diagnosed Graves' patients.

Documented time point: newly diagnosed GD, antithyroid drugs for less than 3 months. Extracted RNA from PBMCs served as the source of the TCR library. V gave up 2 bases and J gave up 0 bases, with 11 bases separating them. Germline V CDR1 and CDR2: MNHEY, SMNVEV (reference sequence). The CDR3 is made up of 15 amino acids. This clonotype was counted at least ten times. Both iRepertoire HTBI primers and Arm-PCR of CDR3 regions were used to build the TCR beta libraries. One entry per CDR3 protein results from TCRdb running MiXCR on the multiplex PCR reads. Altogether roughly 260,000 distinct CDR3 sequences are present, about 18% being singletons, with the ten largest covering 14%. These data also featured in a second study, about T cells in Graves' hyperthyroidism and ophthalmopathy.

The chain uses TRBV27 and TRBJ2-7; D may be TRBD2 (6 bases). This receptor was identified in a woman in her 30s with Graves disease. Sequenced material: peripheral blood mononuclear cells (PBMCs), taken at new diagnosis, from a patient treated with antithyroid drugs. This CDR3 is CASSLADGSSYEQYF. In DNA form, the CDR3 reads TGTGCCAGCAGTTTAGCCGACGGGAGCTCCTACGAGCAGTACTTC.